One and the same sample provided the 22 T cell receptor beta chains below, sequenced in a study of T cell changes during pregnancy in multiple sclerosis. Profiling relied on immunoSEQ multiplex PCR, and the TCRdb table lists in-frame clones only, not all of them. The sample lists tens of thousands of clones; around 90% were seen once. This specimen was peripheral blood, taken in the third trimester of pregnancy. The receptors were gathered from a female donor in good health, enrolled as a control in a pregnancy study.

This chain links TRBV27 with TRBJ1-1; 8 bases are a match to TRBD1. Germline trimming cut 6 bases from V and 5 bases from J; bases unmatched to any gene: 5. The CDR3 contains 13 residues. The germline V gene encodes CDR1 MNHEY and CDR2 SMNVEV (reference sequence). This CDR3 reads CASSLDRATEAFF. In DNA, the CDR3 is TGTGCCAGCAGCTTGGACAGGGCAACTGAAGCTTTCTTT.

The chain couples TRBV5-1 to TRBJ2-1; 8 nucleotides agree with TRBD1. With V trimmed by 3 bases and J by 5 bases, 1 base remained unmatched. Germline CDR1 reads SGHRS; CDR2 reads YFSETQ. The CDR3 covers 13 residues. CDR3 sequence: CASSSQGDNEQFF. CDR3 DNA: TGCGCCAGCAGCTCACAGGGGGACAATGAGCAGTTCTTC.

J is TRBJ1-1 and V is TRBV7-8, with a weak D call TRBD1 (5 bases). This CDR3 contains 14 residues. V lost 0 bases to trimming and J lost 7 bases, with 12 bases between them. Germline CDR1 reads SGHVS; CDR2 reads FQNEAQ. The CDR3 spells CASSLAGGNGEAFF. The CDR3 coding sequence is TGTGCCAGCAGCTTAGCGGGGGGGAACGGTGAAGCTTTCTTT.

This rearrangement joins TRBV5-4 to TRBJ2-3; 10 positions agree with TRBD2. In germline, CDR1 is SGHNT, CDR2 YYREEE (reference sequence). The CDR3 contains 15 residues. Trimming removed 1 base from V and 4 bases from J; junction bases left unmatched: 3. CDR3 amino acids: CASSLTSGISDTQYF. For the CDR3, the DNA is TGTGCCAGCAGCTTGACTAGCGGGATATCAGATACGCAGTATTTT. Supplemented by reference TRBV5-4 and TRBJ2-3, the full variable domain reads ETGVTQSPTHLIKTRGQQVTLRCSSQSGHNTVSWYQQALGQGPQFIFQYYREEENGRGNFPPRFSGLQFPNYSSELNVNALELDDSALYLCASSLTSGISDTQYFGPGTRLTVL.

The chain joins TRBV6-4 to TRBJ1-1, with 7 bases fitting TRBD1. Looked up from germline, CDR1 is MRHNA and CDR2 is SNTAGT. The CDR3 length is 15 residues. V dropped 2 bases and J dropped 1; count of bases not matched to a gene: 4. The DNA for the CDR3 is TGTGCCAGCAGTGACGGGACAGTGGGGAACACTGAAGCTTTCTTT. Encoded protein: CASSDGTVGNTEAFF.

The chain couples TRBV6-6 to TRBJ1-4; D remains unclear. Germline CDR1 MNHNY, CDR2 SVGAGI (reference sequence). The CDR3 consists of 15 residues. V lost 0 bases and J lost 0, with 5 bases in between. This chain's CDR3 is CASSYSTATNEKLFF. The CDR3 DNA follows: TGTGCCAGCAGTTACTCAACAGCAACTAATGAAAAACTGTTTTTT.

The rearrangement joins TRBV29-1 to TRBJ2-2; possibly TRBD2 for D (6 bases). The CDR3 consists of 16 residues. The germline CDR1 and CDR2 sequences are SQVTM and ANQGSEA. V was cut by 7 bases and J by 3 bases, with 21 bases left in between. The CDR3 sequence is CSAGDPRGMDTGELFF. The CDR3 nucleotides are TGCAGCGCTGGCGATCCCCGGGGGATGGACACCGGGGAGCTGTTTTTT.

This clone is a singleton in its sample. V and J are TRBV27 and TRBJ1-6, with TRBD1 matching 7 bases. CDR1 and CDR2 from the germline V gene are MNHEY and SMNVEV (reference sequence). The length of the CDR3 is 14 residues. The junction had 4 bases not matched to a gene; V was cut back by 4 bases and J by 7 bases. For the CDR3, the DNA is TGTGCCAGCAGTTGGGACAGACCGAATTCACCCCTCCACTTT. This sequence encodes CASSWDRPNSPLHF.

This sequence joins TRBV5-1 and TRBJ2-1; TRBD2 aligns across 7 bases. With V trimmed by 4 bases and J by 4 bases, 8 bases remained unmatched. The CDR3 runs 15 residues. Germline V gene data show CDR1 as SGHRS and CDR2 as YFSETQ. Here the CDR3 DNA reads TGCGCCAGCAGCATCGGGACTACAGAATACAATGAGCAGTTCTTC. Translated: CASSIGTTEYNEQFF.

This clone was seen just once. J is TRBJ2-3 and V is TRBV7-8; no clear D gene. Germline CDR1 SGHVS, CDR2 FQNEAQ. V was clipped by 6 bases and J by 0 bases, with 13 bases between them. The CDR3 runs 15 residues. This CDR3 is CASRSEKPSTDTQYF. The DNA for the CDR3 is TGTGCCAGCAGGTCCGAGAAGCCGAGCACAGATACGCAGTATTTT.

The chain joins TRBV15 to TRBJ2-2; D not certain. V shed 4 bases and J shed 6 bases, with 9 bases lying between them. This CDR3 region has 13 residues. Germline loops: CDR1 LNHNV, CDR2 YYDKDF (reference sequence). The CDR3 DNA reads as TGTGCCACCAGCACCGACTGGTCCGGGGAGCTGTTTTTT. Protein product: CATSTDWSGELFF.

As DNA, the CDR3 is TGCGCCAGCAGCCCGGAGGTAATAGCGGTCCAAGAGACCCAGTACTTC. It specifies CASSPEVIAVQETQYF. The gene calls are TRBV5-1 and TRBJ2-5; possible D gene TRBD2, 6 bases. The CDR3 runs to 16 residues. Per germline, CDR1 SGHRS and CDR2 YFSETQ. The V and J ends lost 4 bases and 1 base respectively, with 17 bases between them.

The chain links TRBV7-9 to TRBJ1-2; 8 bases agree with TRBD1. The V segment lost 3 bases and the J segment 6 bases; nucleotides outside the gene matches: 6. CDR3 length: 14 residues. Germline-derived CDR1 and CDR2 are SEHNR and FQNEAQ (reference sequence). In nucleotides, the CDR3 is TGTGCCAGCAGCTTGGACAGGGTAGGGGATGGCTACACCTTC. Amino acid sequence: CASSLDRVGDGYTF.

The chain is built from TRBV29-1 and TRBJ2-7; D is unclear. Trimming pared 4 bases from V and 0 bases from J, leaving 4 bases between. The CDR3 runs to 11 residues. Germline V CDR1 and CDR2: SQVTM, ANQGSEA. The chain's CDR3 is CSVGISYEQYF. Here the CDR3 DNA reads TGCAGCGTTGGTATCTCCTACGAGCAGTACTTC.

The V call is TRBV11-3, the J call TRBJ1-5; perhaps TRBD1 as D (5 bases). CDR3 size: 13 residues. Trimming removed 4 bases at V and 3 bases at J, with 7 bases between. Germline CDR1 is SGHNT and CDR2 is YENEEA. DNA for the CDR3: TGTGCCAGCAGCTCAGGGTTCAATCAGCCCCAGCATTTT. Translating gives CASSSGFNQPQHF.

This chain joins TRBV6-6 and TRBJ1-1; TRBD1 agrees at 7 bases. CDR3 size: 12 residues. J lost 8 bases, V lost 0 bases, and 0 bases had no gene match. CDR1 and CDR2 (germline): MNHNY, SVGAGI (reference sequence). The CDR3 loop reads CASSYSDREAFF. Written as DNA, the CDR3 is TGTGCCAGCAGTTACTCGGACAGGGAAGCTTTCTTT.

The V call is TRBV4-1, the J call TRBJ1-2; TRBD1 might be the D (6 bases). Trimming shortened V by 3 bases and J by 3 bases, and 23 bases separated the two germline ends. Germline CDR1 MGHRA, CDR2 YSYEKL. The CDR3 covers 18 residues. CDR3 DNA: TGCGCCAGCAGCCATCCTGGGGGACAACTCAAGATAGACTATGGCTACACCTTC. It encodes CASSHPGGQLKIDYGYTF.

The chain links TRBV4-3 to TRBJ2-1; 14 nucleotides agree with TRBD2. CDR1 is LGHNA and CDR2 is YSLEER in the germline V gene. This CDR3 contains 20 residues. After removal of 4 bases from V and 0 bases from J, the junction contained 11 bases not matched to a gene. CDR3 amino acids: CASSPNPGLAGASSYNEQFF. The CDR3 nucleotides read TGCGCCAGCAGCCCGAACCCGGGACTAGCGGGGGCAAGCTCCTACAATGAGCAGTTCTTC.

The chain recombines TRBV7-2 with TRBJ2-3, with 7 bases aligning to TRBD2. This CDR3 is built from 17 residues. The V gene end was trimmed by 2 bases and the J gene end by 7 bases; junction bases not matched to a gene: 15. Germline V lookup: CDR1 SGHTA, CDR2 FQGNSA. The CDR3, as DNA: TGTGCCAGCAGCTTAAGGGCCCCCAGCGGGGATACGAATACGCAGTATTTT. This gives the protein CASSLRAPSGDTNTQYF.

This clone was detected once. This chain uses TRBV7-2 with TRBJ1-2; maybe TRBD1 (6 bases). CDR1 and CDR2 from the germline V gene are SGHTA and FQGNSA. Trimming stripped 5 bases from V and 6 bases from J, with 10 bases between. This CDR3 has 12 residues. In DNA, the CDR3 is TGTGCCAGCAGCGTTAACAGGGATGGCTACACCTTC. This translates into CASSVNRDGYTF. Full variable domain (outside the CDR3, taken from reference TRBV7-2 and TRBJ1-2): GAGVSQSPSNKVTEKGKDVELRCDPISGHTALYWYRQSLGQGLEFLIYFQGNSAPDKSGLPSDRFSAERTGGSVSTLTIQRTQQEDSAVYLCASSVNRDGYTFGSGTRLTVV.

The genes are TRBV7-2 and TRBJ2-2; 9 positions match TRBD2. The CDR3 runs 15 residues. Germline V lookup: CDR1 SGHTA, CDR2 FQGNSA. V was clipped by 3 bases and J by 7 bases; unmatched bases: 6. Here the CDR3 reads CASSFLAGYIGELFF. In DNA form, the CDR3 reads TGTGCCAGCAGCTTCCTAGCGGGATATATCGGGGAGCTGTTTTTT. Filled out from reference TRBV7-2 and TRBJ2-2, the complete variable domain reads GAGVSQSPSNKVTEKGKDVELRCDPISGHTALYWYRQSLGQGLEFLIYFQGNSAPDKSGLPSDRFSAERTGGSVSTLTIQRTQQEDSAVYLCASSFLAGYIGELFFGEGSRLTVL.

The chain links TRBV15 to TRBJ2-2; 11 bases are shared with TRBD2. Germline CDR1 and CDR2: LNHNV and YYDKDF (reference sequence). This CDR3 is built from 16 residues. With 5 bases clipped from V and 5 bases from J, the junction kept 7 bases outside the gene matches. Here the CDR3 DNA reads TGTGCCACCAGCGGGGTACGACTAGCGGGAACCGGGGAGCTGTTTTTT. It translates to CATSGVRLAGTGELFF. Full variable domain (missing parts from reference TRBV15 and TRBJ2-2): DAMVIQNPRYQVTQFGKPVTLSCSQTLNHNVMYWYQQKSSQAPKLLFHYYDKDFNNEADTPDNFQSRRPNTSFCFLDIRSPGLGDTAMYLCATSGVRLAGTGELFFGEGSRLTVL.